Sequencing of this T cell receptor beta chain was carried out in a study of circulating and synovial CD4+ cells in juvenile arthritis (TCRdb year 2014). Regarding the complete study: TCRbeta CDR3 repertoires of circulating HLA-DR+ CD4 T cells, bulk blood CD4 T cells and synovial CD4 T cells were compared within each patient. The goal of the repertoire sequencing was to confirm that synovial clonotypes were enriched in a circulating synovial-like CD4 T cell subset. Results and caveats for the whole study, not just this receptor: Circulating pathogenic-like lymphocytes clustered with synovial T cells and shared a substantially higher fraction of CDR3 sequences with synovium than bulk blood. Synovial and circulating pathogenic-like lymphocyte repertoires were less diverse than bulk blood CD4 repertoires, and some CPL samples were as oligoclonal as synovium. Because T cell genome counts in CPL samples and bulk blood CD4 samples differed by at least an order of magnitude, sample-size effects were addressed. Because overlap with synovium rose as sequencing depth increased, the measured fractions of shared clonotypes likely underestimated the overlap of the full repertoire. No difference between circulating pathogenic-like lymphocytes and bulk blood T cells was detected by traditional Vbeta family usage analysis.

In regard to this clone: Its target antigen remains unknown. No much larger clone exists at a distance of one base, and base qualities are not known.

Donors of the sequenced samples were patients with active juvenile idiopathic arthritis. Cells were sorted immediately after thawing, with dead cells excluded using Live/Dead Fixable Near-IR Stain. CDR1 and CDR2 (SNHLY, FYNNEI) derive from the germline V gene. Measured from the cysteine to the phenylalanine, the CDR3 is 14 residues long. The kept DNA is CDR3 alone, 42 bases in frame from the first base. V is cut back by 8 bases and J by 1 base, with 7 bases in the junction unmatched. Receptors were amplified or captured by the immunoSEQ multiplex PCR assay. An external provider performed TCRbeta CDR3 sequencing as a commercial service. On the study's bioinformatics: The analyses used productive nucleotide sequences together with amino acid sequences obtained by in silico translation. Diversity was quantified by Renyi entropy over a range of alpha values, with sample size equalised by taking the median of 200 repeated subsamples. Pairwise repertoire distance was calculated as one minus the Chao-modified Jaccard index to correct for under-sampling and was used for clustering. Frequency-weighted overlap with synovial clonotypes was computed at 200 sample sizes with 200 draws without replacement at each size, and the value at the size of the smaller sample was reported. As stored in TCRdb, this immuneACCESS dataset retains in-frame rearrangements with V and J assigned. A fraction of the clones does not appear; measured against another copy, unresolved V genes explain less than half of the discrepancy, and the remainder lacks a known reason. That table is the source of V, J and clone size, and D and trimming were worked out from the DNA. This sample holds fewer than 35,000 clones; roughly 95% were observed only once. The ten largest clones capture less than 0.2% of the sample.

The origin of this receptor is a human donor with juvenile idiopathic arthritis. The sequencing sample was made of CD4+ T cells from blood. The rearranged chain carries TRBV2 and TRBJ2-5, and TRBD1 aligns with 7 junction nucleotides. Here the CDR3 is given as CASGGRGRQETQYF. At the DNA level, the sequence is TGTGCCAGCGGGGGAAGGGGGCGCCAAGAGACCCAGTACTTC.